This T cell receptor (beta chain) was recovered during a study of blood T cell repertoires in COVID-19. The assay was immunoSEQ multiplex PCR, and TCRdb's table has in-frame clones only and misses some. The data contain approximately 180,000 clones, around 84% of them seen just once; the ten biggest clones take up 12% to 15%. Losses at the gene ends were 5 bases for V and 5 bases for J; bases not matched to a gene: 8. Germline CDR1 is LNHDA and CDR2 is SQIVND (reference sequence). The CDR3 is made up of 15 amino acids. Participants, roughly 18 to 90 years old, spanned around 25 US areas. This chain links TRBV19 with TRBJ1-1; 10 nucleotides agree with TRBD1. The TCR originated in a man aged 45-65 years who had recovered from COVID-19. Sequencing was performed on PBMCs or T cells enriched from blood (not recorded which). This CDR3 is CASSPRQGAETEAFF. CDR3 bases: TGTGCCAGTAGTCCAAGACAGGGGGCTGAGACTGAAGCTTTCTTT. The whole variable domain, filled in from reference TRBV19 and TRBJ1-1, reads DGGITQSPKYLFRKEGQNVTLSCEQNLNHDAMYWYRQDPGQGLRLIYYSQIVNDFQKGDIAEGYSVSREKKESFPLTVTSAQKNPTAFYLCASSPRQGAETEAFFGQGTRLTVV.